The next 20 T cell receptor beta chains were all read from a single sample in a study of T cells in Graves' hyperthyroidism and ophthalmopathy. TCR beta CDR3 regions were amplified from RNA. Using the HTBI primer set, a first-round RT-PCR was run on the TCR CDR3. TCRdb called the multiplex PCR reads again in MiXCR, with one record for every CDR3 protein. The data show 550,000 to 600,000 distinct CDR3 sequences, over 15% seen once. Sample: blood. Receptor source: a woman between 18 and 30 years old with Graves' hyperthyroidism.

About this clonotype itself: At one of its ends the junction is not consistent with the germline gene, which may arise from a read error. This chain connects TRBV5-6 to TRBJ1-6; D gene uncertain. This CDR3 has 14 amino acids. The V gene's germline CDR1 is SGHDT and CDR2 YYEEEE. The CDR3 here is CASSLGHNNSPFHF. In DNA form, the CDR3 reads TGTGCCAGCAGCTTGGGGCACAATAATTCACCCTTCCACTTT.

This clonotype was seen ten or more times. The CDR3 bases are TGTGCCAGCAGCTGGGATTCAGGCGAGAGGGAGCAGTACTTC. It encodes CASSWDSGEREQYF. The gene calls are TRBV4-2 and TRBJ2-7; D remains ambiguous. CDR3 length equals 14 residues. Trimming took 5 bases from V and 7 from J, leaving 18 bases between them. The germline V gene encodes CDR1 LGHNA and CDR2 YNFKEQ.

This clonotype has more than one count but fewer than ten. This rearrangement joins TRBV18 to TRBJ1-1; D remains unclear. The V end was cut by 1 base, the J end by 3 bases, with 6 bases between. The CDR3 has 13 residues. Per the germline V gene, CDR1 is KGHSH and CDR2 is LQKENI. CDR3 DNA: TGTGCCAGCTCACCACGGGCCGACACTGAAGCTTTCTTT. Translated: CASSPRADTEAFF.

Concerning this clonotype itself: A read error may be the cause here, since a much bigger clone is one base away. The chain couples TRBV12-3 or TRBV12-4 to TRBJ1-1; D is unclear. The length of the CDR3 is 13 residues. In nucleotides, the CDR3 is TGTGCCAGCAGTTTTGGACGCGACACTGGAGCTTTCTTT. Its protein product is CASSFGRDTGAFF.

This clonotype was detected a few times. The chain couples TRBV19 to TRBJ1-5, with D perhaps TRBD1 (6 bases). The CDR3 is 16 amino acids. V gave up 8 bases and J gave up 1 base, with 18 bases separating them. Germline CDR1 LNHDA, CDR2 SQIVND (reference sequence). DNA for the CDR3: TGTGCCAGTTCGGGGGGACATCGGAAAAGCAATCAGCCCCAGCATTTT. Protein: CASSGGHRKSNQPQHF.

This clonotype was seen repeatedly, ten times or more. CDR3 DNA: TGTGCCAGCACCCTAATCGGGACAGTCTATGGCTACACCTTC. Translation: CASTLIGTVYGYTF. V is TRBV11-2 and J is TRBJ1-2, with 7 bases matching TRBD1. V was clipped by 7 bases and J by 4 bases; unmatched bases: 9. The germline V gene encodes CDR1 SGHAT and CDR2 FQNNGV. The CDR3 is 14 residues long.

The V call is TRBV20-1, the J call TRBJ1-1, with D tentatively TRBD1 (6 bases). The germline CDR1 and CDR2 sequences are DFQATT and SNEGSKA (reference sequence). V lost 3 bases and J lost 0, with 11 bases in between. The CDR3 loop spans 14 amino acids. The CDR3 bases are TGCAGTGCTAGCTGGACAGCTATGAACACTGAAGCTTTCTTT. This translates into CSASWTAMNTEAFF.

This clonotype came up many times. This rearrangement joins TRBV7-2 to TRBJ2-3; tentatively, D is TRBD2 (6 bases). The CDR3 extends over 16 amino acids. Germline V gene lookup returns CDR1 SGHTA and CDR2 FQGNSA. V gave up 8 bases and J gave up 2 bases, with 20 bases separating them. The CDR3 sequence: CASGGAGLPVTDTQYF. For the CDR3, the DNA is TGTGCCAGCGGAGGGGCGGGGTTGCCTGTCACAGATACGCAGTATTTT.

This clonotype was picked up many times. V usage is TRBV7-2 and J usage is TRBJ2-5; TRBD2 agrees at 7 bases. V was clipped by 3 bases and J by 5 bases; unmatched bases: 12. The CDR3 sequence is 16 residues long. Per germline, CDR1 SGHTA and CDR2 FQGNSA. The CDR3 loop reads CASSFGGTGRRETQYF. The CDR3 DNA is TGTGCCAGCAGCTTCGGGGGGACCGGCCGTCGCGAGACCCAGTACTTC.

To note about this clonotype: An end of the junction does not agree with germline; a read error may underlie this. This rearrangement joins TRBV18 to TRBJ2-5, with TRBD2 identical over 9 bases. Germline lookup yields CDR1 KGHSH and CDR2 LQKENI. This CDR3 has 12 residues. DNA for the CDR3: TGTGCCAGCTCACCTAGCGGGAGACCCACATTCTTC. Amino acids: CASSPSGRPTFF.

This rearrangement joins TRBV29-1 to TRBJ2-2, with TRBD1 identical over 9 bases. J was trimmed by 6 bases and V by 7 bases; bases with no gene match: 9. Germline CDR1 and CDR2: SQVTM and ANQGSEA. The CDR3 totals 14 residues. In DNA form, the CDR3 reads TGCAGCGCTAAACTGACAGGGGGTGCCGGGGAGCTGTTTTTT. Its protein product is CSAKLTGGAGELFF.

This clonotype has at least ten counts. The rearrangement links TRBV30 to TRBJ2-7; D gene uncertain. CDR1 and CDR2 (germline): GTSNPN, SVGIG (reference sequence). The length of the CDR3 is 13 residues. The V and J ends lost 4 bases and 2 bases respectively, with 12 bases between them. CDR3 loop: CAWMDQPPYEQYF. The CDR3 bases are TGTGCCTGGATGGACCAACCTCCCTACGAGCAGTACTTC. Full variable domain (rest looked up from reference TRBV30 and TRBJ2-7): SQTIHQWPATLVQPVGSPLSLECTVEGTSNPNLYWYRQAAGRGLQLLFYSVGIGQISSEVPQNLSASRPQDRQFILSSKKLLLSDSGFYLCAWMDQPPYEQYFGPGTRLTVT.

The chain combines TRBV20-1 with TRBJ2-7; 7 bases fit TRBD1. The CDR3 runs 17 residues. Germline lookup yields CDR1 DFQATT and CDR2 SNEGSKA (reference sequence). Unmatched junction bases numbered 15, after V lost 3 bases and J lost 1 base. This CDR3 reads CSARDPEGALRSYEQYF. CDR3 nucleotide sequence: TGCAGTGCTAGGGACCCCGAGGGGGCCCTCCGTTCCTACGAGCAGTACTTC.

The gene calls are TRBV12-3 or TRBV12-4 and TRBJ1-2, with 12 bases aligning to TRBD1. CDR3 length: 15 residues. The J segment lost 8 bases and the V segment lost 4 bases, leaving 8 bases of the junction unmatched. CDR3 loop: CASSSGTGGAEGYTF. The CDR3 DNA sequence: TGTGCCAGCAGTTCCGGGACAGGGGGCGCTGAGGGCTACACCTTC.

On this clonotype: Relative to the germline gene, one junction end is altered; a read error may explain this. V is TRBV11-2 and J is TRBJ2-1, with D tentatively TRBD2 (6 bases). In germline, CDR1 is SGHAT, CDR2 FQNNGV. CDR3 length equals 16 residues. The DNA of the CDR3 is TGTGCCAGCAGCTTCTTTGCTAGCGTGCGCTACAATAAGCAGTTCTTC. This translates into CASSFFASVRYNKQFF.

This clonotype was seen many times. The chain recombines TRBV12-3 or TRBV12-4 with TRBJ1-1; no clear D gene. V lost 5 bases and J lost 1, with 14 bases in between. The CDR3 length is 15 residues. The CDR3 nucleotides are TGTGCCAGCAGTCCACCTCTGGCCAGGAACACTGAAGCTTTCTTT. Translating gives CASSPPLARNTEAFF.

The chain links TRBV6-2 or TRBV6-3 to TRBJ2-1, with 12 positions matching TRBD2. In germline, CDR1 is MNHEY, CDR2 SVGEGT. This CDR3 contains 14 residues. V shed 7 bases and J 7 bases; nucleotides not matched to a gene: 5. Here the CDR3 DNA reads TGTGCCAGCAACCGACTAGCGGGGGTTAATGAGCAGTTCTTC. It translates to CASNRLAGVNEQFF.

CDR3 sequence (DNA): TGTGCCAGCAGCCAGGCGTCGGCTAATGAAAAACTGTTTTTT. Its translation: CASSQASANEKLFF. This chain joins TRBV3-1 and TRBJ1-4; D ambiguous. Trimming took 3 bases from V and 3 from J, leaving 8 bases between them. This CDR3 contains 14 residues. Germline V lookup: CDR1 LGHDT, CDR2 YNNKEL (reference sequence).

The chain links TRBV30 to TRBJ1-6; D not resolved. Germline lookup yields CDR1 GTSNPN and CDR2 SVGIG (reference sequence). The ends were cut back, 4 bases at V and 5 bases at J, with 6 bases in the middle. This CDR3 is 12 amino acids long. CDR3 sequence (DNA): TGTGCCTGGACGAAGGATAATTCACCCCTCCACTTT. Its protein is CAWTKDNSPLHF.

The CDR3 loop is CASTHGGYTDTQYF. CDR3 sequence (DNA): TGTGCCAGCACCCACGGGGGCTACACAGATACGCAGTATTTT. This chain connects TRBV12-3 or TRBV12-4 to TRBJ2-3; D may match TRBD1 or TRBD2 (6 bases each). Trimming cost V 7 bases and J 2 bases, with 13 bases left between them. This CDR3 has 14 residues.